These T cell receptor beta chains were read from a single sample in a study of graft-versus-host responses after intestinal transplantation. Assay: immunoSEQ multiplex PCR; the TCRdb copy retains only in-frame clones and omits some. The table includes about 120,000 clones, 90% to 95% detected once. These TCRs are of unknown antigen specificity. The sample consisted of unstimulated CD8+ T cells sorted from spleen or lymph node cells, taken before intestinal transplant. Receptor source: a human donor who received an intestinal transplant. The CDR3 runs from the conserved cysteine through the conserved F or W. Each record gives: clone size, D gene, V gene, J gene, CDR3 DNA, CDR3 protein. A D gene is named only where the DNA matches it firmly. Not all rows give a size; the values are once, few, many and, for expanded clones, a class.

clone size: .; D gene: TRBD1; V gene: TRBV19; J gene: TRBJ2-7; CDR3 DNA: TGTGCCAGTAGTAAATACAGGGGGCCTTACGAGCAGTACTTC; CDR3 protein: CASSKYRGPYEQYF
clone size: .; D gene: .; V gene: TRBV28; J gene: TRBJ2-7; CDR3 DNA: TGTGCCAGCAGTTTGGTCCTCTCCTACGAGCAGTACTTC; CDR3 protein: CASSLVLSYEQYF
clone size: .; D gene: TRBD2; V gene: TRBV13; J gene: TRBJ2-3; CDR3 DNA: TGTGCCAGCAGCTTACTAGCGGGAGAACGAGATACGCAGTATTTT; CDR3 protein: CASSLLAGERDTQYF
clone size: .; D gene: TRBD1; V gene: TRBV7-2; J gene: TRBJ2-7; CDR3 DNA: TGTGCCAGCAGCCCCGGGACAGGGGATAGCGGAGTCTCCTACGAGCAGTACTTC; CDR3 protein: CASSPGTGDSGVSYEQYF
clone size: .; D gene: TRBD1; V gene: TRBV9; J gene: TRBJ2-3; CDR3 DNA: TGTGCCAGCAGCGGCCCCTGGACAGGGGTTGCCACCTCGGAAGATACGCAGTATTTT; CDR3 protein: CASSGPWTGVATSEDTQYF
clone size: .; D gene: .; V gene: TRBV7-3; J gene: TRBJ2-7; CDR3 DNA: TGTGCCAGCAGCTTGGCGGTGGGCGGGGCGTACGAGCAGTACTTC; CDR3 protein: CASSLAVGGAYEQYF
clone size: .; D gene: TRBD2; V gene: TRBV28; J gene: TRBJ2-1; CDR3 DNA: TGTGCCAGCAGTCCTCAAGCGGGAGGGCCCTTCAATGAGCAGTTCTTC; CDR3 protein: CASSPQAGGPFNEQFF
clone size: few; D gene: .; V gene: TRBV19; J gene: TRBJ1-2; CDR3 DNA: TGTGCCAGTAGCCCCGGGCAGAACTATGGCTACACCTTC; CDR3 protein: CASSPGQNYGYTF
clone size: .; D gene: .; V gene: TRBV7-9; J gene: TRBJ2-7; CDR3 DNA: TGTGCCAGCAGCCCAACTAGGGCCTACGAGCAGTACTTC; CDR3 protein: CASSPTRAYEQYF
clone size: .; D gene: .; V gene: TRBV5-4; J gene: TRBJ2-3; CDR3 DNA: TGTGCCAGCAGCTTGTACTTCACAGATACGCAGTATTTT; CDR3 protein: CASSLYFTDTQYF
clone size: .; D gene: .; V gene: TRBV30; J gene: TRBJ1-4; CDR3 DNA: TGTGCCTGGAGTGTACGGTTTTACGAAAAACTGTTTTTT; CDR3 protein: CAWSVRFYEKLFF
clone size: .; D gene: .; V gene: TRBV27; J gene: TRBJ2-7; CDR3 DNA: TGTGCCAGCAGTTCGCGACTAGTGGGCTACGAGCAGTACTTC; CDR3 protein: CASSSRLVGYEQYF
clone size: .; D gene: .; V gene: TRBV10-2; J gene: TRBJ2-3; CDR3 DNA: TGCGCCAGCAGTGAATCAGGCCCCCTGATGGCAGATACGCAGTATTTT; CDR3 protein: CASSESGPLMADTQYF
clone size: .; D gene: .; V gene: TRBV21-1; J gene: TRBJ2-1; CDR3 DNA: TGTGCCAGCAGCAAATCTATAGGCACAGCAAATCACTACAATGAGCAGTTCTTC; CDR3 protein: CASSKSIGTANHYNEQFF
clone size: .; D gene: TRBD2; V gene: TRBV27; J gene: TRBJ2-7; CDR3 DNA: TGTGCCAGCAGTTTGACGGGAGGGTACGAGCAGTACTTC; CDR3 protein: CASSLTGGYEQYF
clone size: .; D gene: .; V gene: TRBV2; J gene: TRBJ2-2; CDR3 DNA: TGTGCCAGCAGTTCGACTCCCAGGGGCGCGAACACCGGGGAGCTGTTTTTT; CDR3 protein: CASSSTPRGANTGELFF
clone size: .; D gene: .; V gene: TRBV18; J gene: TRBJ2-4; CDR3 DNA: TGTGCCAGCTCACCGCTGACCGGGACTAAAAACATTCAGTACTTC; CDR3 protein: CASSPLTGTKNIQYF
clone size: .; D gene: .; V gene: TRBV7-6; J gene: TRBJ1-2; CDR3 DNA: TGTGCCAGCAGCCCCCCGGTCACAGCGACTAACTATGGCTACACCTTC; CDR3 protein: CASSPPVTATNYGYTF
clone size: .; D gene: .; V gene: TRBV28; J gene: TRBJ1-1; CDR3 DNA: TGTGCCAGCAGTCTCGGACAGAACACTGAAGCTTTCTTT; CDR3 protein: CASSLGQNTEAFF
clone size: .; D gene: TRBD1; V gene: TRBV5-6; J gene: TRBJ2-5; CDR3 DNA: TGTGCCAGCAGCCCGGGGACAGGGGGAATTAGAGAGACCCAGTACTTC; CDR3 protein: CASSPGTGGIRETQYF
clone size: .; D gene: .; V gene: TRBV5-6; J gene: TRBJ1-1; CDR3 DNA: TGTGCCAGCAGCTTTGGGACATTGAACACTGAAGCTTTCTTT; CDR3 protein: CASSFGTLNTEAFF
clone size: .; D gene: TRBD1; V gene: TRBV28; J gene: TRBJ2-7; CDR3 DNA: TGTGCCAGCAGTTTATTTCGGACAGGGACATACGAGCAGTACTTC; CDR3 protein: CASSLFRTGTYEQYF
clone size: once; D gene: .; V gene: TRBV5-6; J gene: TRBJ2-7; CDR3 DNA: TGTGCCAGCAGCTCAGGTTTAACCTACGAGCAGTACTTC; CDR3 protein: CASSSGLTYEQYF
clone size: .; D gene: TRBD1; V gene: TRBV6-1; J gene: TRBJ1-1; CDR3 DNA: TGTGCCAGCACAAACCGGGACAGGGCAGGCACTGAAGCTTTCTTT; CDR3 protein: CASTNRDRAGTEAFF
clone size: .; D gene: TRBD2; V gene: TRBV28; J gene: TRBJ2-7; CDR3 DNA: TGTGCCAGCAGTTTCGCGGGGGGCTATGACTTC; CDR3 protein: CASSFAGGYDF
clone size: .; D gene: TRBD2; V gene: TRBV4-2; J gene: TRBJ2-1; CDR3 DNA: TGTGCCAGCAGCCAAGTGATTAGCGGGAGTTCGACTTTCTTC; CDR3 protein: CASSQVISGSSTFF
clone size: .; D gene: .; V gene: TRBV29-1; J gene: TRBJ2-7; CDR3 DNA: TGCAGCATCCAGGGGGGCTACGAGCAGTACTTC; CDR3 protein: CSIQGGYEQYF
clone size: few; D gene: .; V gene: TRBV6-5; J gene: TRBJ2-1; CDR3 DNA: TGTGCCAGCAGTTACTCGATGGGGCACAGATACAATGAGCAGTTCTTC; CDR3 protein: CASSYSMGHRYNEQFF
clone size: .; D gene: .; V gene: TRBV28; J gene: TRBJ1-2; CDR3 DNA: TGTGCCAGTAGGGTCAGGGGAGTAGCTAACTATGGCTACACCTTC; CDR3 protein: CASRVRGVANYGYTF
clone size: .; D gene: .; V gene: TRBV6-5; J gene: TRBJ2-7; CDR3 DNA: TGTGCCAGCAGCGAATATCTCGGGCCGTCCTACGAGCAGTACTTC; CDR3 protein: CASSEYLGPSYEQYF
clone size: .; D gene: TRBD2; V gene: TRBV19; J gene: TRBJ2-1; CDR3 DNA: TGTGCCAGTAGTGCCGGGACTAGGACCTACAATGAGCAGTTCTTC; CDR3 protein: CASSAGTRTYNEQFF
clone size: .; D gene: .; V gene: TRBV7-8; J gene: TRBJ1-5; CDR3 DNA: TGTGCCAGCACCCCTCAACCGGGGTTGAATCAGCCCCAGCATTTT; CDR3 protein: CASTPQPGLNQPQHF
clone size: .; D gene: .; V gene: TRBV7-9; J gene: TRBJ2-7; CDR3 DNA: TGTGCCAGCAGCATAGGCGGGGGCAGCGACGAGCAGTACTTC; CDR3 protein: CASSIGGGSDEQYF
clone size: .; D gene: .; V gene: TRBV28; J gene: TRBJ2-7; CDR3 DNA: TGTGCCAGCAGTTTAAGAGAGGGACGGAAAGACGAGCAGTACTTC; CDR3 protein: CASSLREGRKDEQYF
clone size: once; D gene: .; V gene: TRBV25-1; J gene: TRBJ1-2; CDR3 DNA: TGTGCCAGCAGTGAATATTTCACGGACTTCTATGGCTACACCTTC; CDR3 protein: CASSEYFTDFYGYTF
clone size: .; D gene: .; V gene: TRBV5-8; J gene: TRBJ1-5; CDR3 DNA: TGTGCCAGCAGCTTCGGGGGTCGCAATCAGCCCCAGCATTTT; CDR3 protein: CASSFGGRNQPQHF
clone size: .; D gene: .; V gene: TRBV28; J gene: TRBJ2-7; CDR3 DNA: TGTGCCAGCAGTTTATCCTCCTACGAGCAGTACTTC; CDR3 protein: CASSLSSYEQYF
clone size: once; D gene: .; V gene: TRBV7-2; J gene: TRBJ2-3; CDR3 DNA: TGTGCCAGCAGCTTAGCGGTGGGGCGCACAGATACGCAGTATTTT; CDR3 protein: CASSLAVGRTDTQYF
clone size: .; D gene: .; V gene: TRBV10-3; J gene: TRBJ2-5; CDR3 DNA: TGTGCCATCAGTGGCGTGGGACCGGGGGTACAGACCCAGTACTTC; CDR3 protein: CAISGVGPGVQTQYF
clone size: .; D gene: .; V gene: TRBV13; J gene: TRBJ2-1; CDR3 DNA: TGTGCCAGCAGCTCCTACAGGGACAATGAGCAGTTCTTC; CDR3 protein: CASSSYRDNEQFF
clone size: .; D gene: TRBD2; V gene: TRBV19; J gene: TRBJ2-1; CDR3 DNA: TGTGCCAGTAGTCCATCTAGCGGGAAGGAGCAGTTCTTC; CDR3 protein: CASSPSSGKEQFF
clone size: .; D gene: .; V gene: TRBV5-4; J gene: TRBJ1-1; CDR3 DNA: TGTGCCAGCAGCTTGATGGGTTCGAGGAACACTGAAGCTTTCTTT; CDR3 protein: CASSLMGSRNTEAFF